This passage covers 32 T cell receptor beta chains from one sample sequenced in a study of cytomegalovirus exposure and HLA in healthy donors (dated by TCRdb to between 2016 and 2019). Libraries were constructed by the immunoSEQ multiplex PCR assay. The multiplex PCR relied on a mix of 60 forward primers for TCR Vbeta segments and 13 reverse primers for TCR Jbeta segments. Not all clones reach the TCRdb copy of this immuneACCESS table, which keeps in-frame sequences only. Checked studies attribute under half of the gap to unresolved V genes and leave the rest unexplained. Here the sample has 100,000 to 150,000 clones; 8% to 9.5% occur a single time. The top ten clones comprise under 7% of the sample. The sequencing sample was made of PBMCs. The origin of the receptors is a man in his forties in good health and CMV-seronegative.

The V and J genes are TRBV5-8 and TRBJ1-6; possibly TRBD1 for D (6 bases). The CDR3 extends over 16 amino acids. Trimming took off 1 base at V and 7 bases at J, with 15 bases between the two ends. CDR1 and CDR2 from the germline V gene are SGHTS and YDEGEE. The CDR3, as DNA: TGTGCCAGCAGCTTGCTGTTGGGACAAAGCAATTCACCCCTCCACTTT. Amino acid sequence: CASSLLLGQSNSPLHF.

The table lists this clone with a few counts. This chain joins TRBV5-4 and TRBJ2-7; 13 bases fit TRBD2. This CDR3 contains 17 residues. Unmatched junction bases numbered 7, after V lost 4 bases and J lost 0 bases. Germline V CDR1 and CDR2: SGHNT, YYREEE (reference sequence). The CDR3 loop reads CASSPGLAGYFSYEQYF. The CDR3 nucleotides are TGTGCCAGCAGCCCGGGACTAGCGGGGTACTTCTCCTACGAGCAGTACTTC.

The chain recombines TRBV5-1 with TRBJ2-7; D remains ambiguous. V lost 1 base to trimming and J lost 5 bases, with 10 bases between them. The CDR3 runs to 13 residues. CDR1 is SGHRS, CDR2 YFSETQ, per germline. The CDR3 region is CASSLLSSDEQYF. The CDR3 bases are TGCGCCAGCAGCTTGCTCAGTTCCGACGAGCAGTACTTC.

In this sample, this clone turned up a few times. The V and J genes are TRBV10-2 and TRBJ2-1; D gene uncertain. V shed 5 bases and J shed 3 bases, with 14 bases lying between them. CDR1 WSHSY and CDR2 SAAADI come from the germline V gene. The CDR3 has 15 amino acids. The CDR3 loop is CASSRGLRFYNEQFF. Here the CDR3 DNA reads TGCGCCAGCAGTAGAGGTCTCAGATTCTACAATGAGCAGTTCTTC.

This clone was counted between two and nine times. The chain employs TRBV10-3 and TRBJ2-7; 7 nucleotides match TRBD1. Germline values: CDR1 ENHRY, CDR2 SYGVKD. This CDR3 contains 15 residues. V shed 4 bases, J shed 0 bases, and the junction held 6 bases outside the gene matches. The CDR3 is CAISGSGTVSYEQYF. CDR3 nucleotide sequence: TGTGCCATCAGTGGATCCGGGACAGTCTCCTACGAGCAGTACTTC.

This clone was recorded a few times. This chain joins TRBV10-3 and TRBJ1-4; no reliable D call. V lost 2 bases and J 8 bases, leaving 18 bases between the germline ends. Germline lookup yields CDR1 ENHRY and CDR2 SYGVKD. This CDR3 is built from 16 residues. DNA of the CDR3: TGTGCCATCAGTGAGCAGCCCTCCGGTACGGGAGAAAAACTGTTTTTT. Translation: CAISEQPSGTGEKLFF.

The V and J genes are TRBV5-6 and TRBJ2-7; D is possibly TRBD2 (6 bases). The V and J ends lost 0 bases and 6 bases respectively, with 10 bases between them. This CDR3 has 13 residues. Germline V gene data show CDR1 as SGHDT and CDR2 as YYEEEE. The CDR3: CASSLDGGREQYF. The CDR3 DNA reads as TGTGCCAGCAGCTTGGATGGAGGGCGCGAGCAGTACTTC.

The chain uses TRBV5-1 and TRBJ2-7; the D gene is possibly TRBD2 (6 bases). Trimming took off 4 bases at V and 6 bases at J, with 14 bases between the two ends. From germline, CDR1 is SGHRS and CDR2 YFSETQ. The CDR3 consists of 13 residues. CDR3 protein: CASSREGRGEQYF. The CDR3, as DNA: TGCGCCAGCAGCCGGGAAGGGCGGGGCGAGCAGTACTTC.

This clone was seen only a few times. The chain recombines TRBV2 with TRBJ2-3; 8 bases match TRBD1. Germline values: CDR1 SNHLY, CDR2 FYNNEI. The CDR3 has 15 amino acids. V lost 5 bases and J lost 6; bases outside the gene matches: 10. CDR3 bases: TGTGCCAGCAGTATAGGACAGGGCCCGGTCGATACGCAGTATTTT. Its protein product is CASSIGQGPVDTQYF.

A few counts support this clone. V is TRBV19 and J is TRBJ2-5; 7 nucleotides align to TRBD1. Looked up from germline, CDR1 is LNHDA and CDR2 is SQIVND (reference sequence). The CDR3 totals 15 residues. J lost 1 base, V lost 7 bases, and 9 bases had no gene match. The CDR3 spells CASTKQGLPQETQYF. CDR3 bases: TGTGCCAGTACCAAACAGGGGTTACCCCAAGAGACCCAGTACTTC.

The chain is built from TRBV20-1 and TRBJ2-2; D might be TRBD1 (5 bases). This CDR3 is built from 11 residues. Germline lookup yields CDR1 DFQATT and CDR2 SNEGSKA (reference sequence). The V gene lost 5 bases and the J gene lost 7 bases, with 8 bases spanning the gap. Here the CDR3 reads CSAERGGELFF. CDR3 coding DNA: TGCAGTGCTGAAAGGGGCGGGGAGCTGTTTTTT.

CDR3 nucleotides: TGTGCTAGTGGCAGCGGGGATAGCACAGATACGCAGTATTTT. Translation gives CASGSGDSTDTQYF. V usage is TRBV12-5 and J usage is TRBJ2-3; 7 nucleotides align to TRBD2. The germline CDR1 and CDR2 sequences are LGHNT and FRNRAP. The CDR3 has 14 amino acids. V was clipped by 6 bases and J by 0 bases; unmatched bases: 3.

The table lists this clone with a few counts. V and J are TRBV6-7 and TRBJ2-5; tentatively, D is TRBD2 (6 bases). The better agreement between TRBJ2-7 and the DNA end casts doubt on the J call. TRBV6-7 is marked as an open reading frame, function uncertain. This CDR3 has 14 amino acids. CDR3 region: CASSYMRGAYEQYF. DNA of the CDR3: TGTGCCAGCAGTTACATGCGGGGCGCCTACGAGCAGTACTTC.

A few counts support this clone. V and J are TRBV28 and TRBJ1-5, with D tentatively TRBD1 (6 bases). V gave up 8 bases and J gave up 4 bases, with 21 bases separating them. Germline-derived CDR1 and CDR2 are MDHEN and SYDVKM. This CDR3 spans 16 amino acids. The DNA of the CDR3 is TGTGCCAGCGGAGAGGGGGTCGGAGAAAATAATCAGCCCCAGCATTTT. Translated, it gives CASGEGVGENNQPQHF.

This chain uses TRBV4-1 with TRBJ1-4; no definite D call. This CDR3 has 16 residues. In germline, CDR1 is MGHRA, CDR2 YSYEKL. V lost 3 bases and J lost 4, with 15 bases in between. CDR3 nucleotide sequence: TGCGCCAGCAGCCAGAGGGTTCAGGTCCTTAATGAAAAACTGTTTTTT. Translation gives CASSQRVQVLNEKLFF.

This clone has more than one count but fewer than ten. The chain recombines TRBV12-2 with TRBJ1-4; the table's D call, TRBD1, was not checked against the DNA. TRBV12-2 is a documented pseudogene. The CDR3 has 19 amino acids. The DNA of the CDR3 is TGTGCAAGTCGCTCGAGGACAGCCCAGAACCCGCAAACTAATGAAAAACTGTTTTTT. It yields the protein CASRSRTAQNPQTNEKLFF.

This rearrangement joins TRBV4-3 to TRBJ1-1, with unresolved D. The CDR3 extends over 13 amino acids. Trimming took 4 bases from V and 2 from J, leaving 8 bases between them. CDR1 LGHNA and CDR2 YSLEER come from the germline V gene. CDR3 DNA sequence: TGCGCCAGCAGCCGAGCAGGTAACACTGAAGCTTTCTTT. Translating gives CASSRAGNTEAFF.

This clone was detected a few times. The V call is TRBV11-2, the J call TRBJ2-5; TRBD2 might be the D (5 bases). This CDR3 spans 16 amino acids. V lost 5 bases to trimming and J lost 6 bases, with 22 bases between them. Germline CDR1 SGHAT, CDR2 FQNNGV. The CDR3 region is CASSPISGVEGKTQYF. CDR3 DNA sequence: TGTGCCAGCAGCCCCATCTCCGGGGTGGAAGGGAAGACCCAGTACTTC.

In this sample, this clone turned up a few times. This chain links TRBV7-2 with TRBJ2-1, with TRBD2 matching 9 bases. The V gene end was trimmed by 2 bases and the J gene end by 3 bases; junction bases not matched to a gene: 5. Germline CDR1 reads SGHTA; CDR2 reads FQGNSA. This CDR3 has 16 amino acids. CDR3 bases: TGTGCCAGCAGCTTACGCCTAGCGGGATTCTACAATGAGCAGTTCTTC. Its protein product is CASSLRLAGFYNEQFF.

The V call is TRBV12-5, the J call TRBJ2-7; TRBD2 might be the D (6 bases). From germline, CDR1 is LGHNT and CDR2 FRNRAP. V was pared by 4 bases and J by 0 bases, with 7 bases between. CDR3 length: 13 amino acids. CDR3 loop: CASGSGDSYEQYF. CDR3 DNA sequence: TGTGCTAGTGGTTCGGGGGACTCCTACGAGCAGTACTTC.

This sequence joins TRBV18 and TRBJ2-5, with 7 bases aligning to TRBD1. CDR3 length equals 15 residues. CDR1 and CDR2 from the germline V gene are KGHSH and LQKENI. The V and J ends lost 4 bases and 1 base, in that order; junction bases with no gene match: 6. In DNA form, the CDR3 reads TGTGCCAGCTCACAATTACAGGGGCCCCAAGAGACCCAGTACTTC. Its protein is CASSQLQGPQETQYF.

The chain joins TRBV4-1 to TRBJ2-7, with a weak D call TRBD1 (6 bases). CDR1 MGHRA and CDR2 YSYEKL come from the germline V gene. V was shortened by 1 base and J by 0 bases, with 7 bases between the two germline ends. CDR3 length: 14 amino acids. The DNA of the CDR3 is TGCGCCAGCAGCCAAGTGGGGGCCTCCTACGAGCAGTACTTC. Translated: CASSQVGASYEQYF.

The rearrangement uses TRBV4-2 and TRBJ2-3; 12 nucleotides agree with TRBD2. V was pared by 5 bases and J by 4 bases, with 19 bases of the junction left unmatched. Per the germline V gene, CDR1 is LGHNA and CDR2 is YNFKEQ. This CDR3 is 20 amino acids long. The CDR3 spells CASSGVTSGGDPAGPDTQYF. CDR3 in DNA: TGTGCCAGCAGCGGGGTGACTAGCGGGGGAGACCCTGCGGGGCCAGATACGCAGTATTTT.

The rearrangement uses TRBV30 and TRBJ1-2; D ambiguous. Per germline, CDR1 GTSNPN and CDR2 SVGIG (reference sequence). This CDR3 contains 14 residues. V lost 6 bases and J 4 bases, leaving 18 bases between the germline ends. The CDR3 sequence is CACLIPPTIYGYTF. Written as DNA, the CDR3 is TGTGCCTGCTTAATACCGCCGACTATCTATGGCTACACCTTC.

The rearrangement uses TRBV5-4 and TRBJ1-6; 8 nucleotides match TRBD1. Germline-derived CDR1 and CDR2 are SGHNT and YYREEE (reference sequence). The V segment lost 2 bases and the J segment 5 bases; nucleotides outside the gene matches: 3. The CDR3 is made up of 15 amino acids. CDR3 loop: CASSFLDRDNSPLHF. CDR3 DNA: TGTGCCAGCAGCTTCCTGGACAGGGATAATTCACCCCTCCACTTT. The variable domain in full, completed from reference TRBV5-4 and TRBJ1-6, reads ETGVTQSPTHLIKTRGQQVTLRCSSQSGHNTVSWYQQALGQGPQFIFQYYREEENGRGNFPPRFSGLQFPNYSSELNVNALELDDSALYLCASSFLDRDNSPLHFGNGTRLTVT.

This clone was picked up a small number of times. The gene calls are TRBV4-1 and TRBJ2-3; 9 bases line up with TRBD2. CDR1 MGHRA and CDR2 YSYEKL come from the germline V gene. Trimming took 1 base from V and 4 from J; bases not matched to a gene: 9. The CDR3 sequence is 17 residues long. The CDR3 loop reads CASSQGYGGGAADTQYF. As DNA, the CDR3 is TGCGCCAGCAGCCAAGGGTATGGCGGGGGGGCCGCAGATACGCAGTATTTT.

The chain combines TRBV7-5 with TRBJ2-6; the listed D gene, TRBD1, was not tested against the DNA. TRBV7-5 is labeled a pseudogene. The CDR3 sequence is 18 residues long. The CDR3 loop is CARSSWTGCRSGANVLTF. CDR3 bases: TGTGCCAGAAGCTCCTGGACAGGGTGCCGATCTGGGGCCAACGTCCTGACTTTC.

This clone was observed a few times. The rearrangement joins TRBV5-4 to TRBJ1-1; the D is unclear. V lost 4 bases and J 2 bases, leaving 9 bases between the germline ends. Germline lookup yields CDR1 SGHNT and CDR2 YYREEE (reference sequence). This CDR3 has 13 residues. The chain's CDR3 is CASSGRVNTEAFF. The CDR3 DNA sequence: TGTGCCAGCAGCGGCCGGGTCAACACTGAAGCTTTCTTT.

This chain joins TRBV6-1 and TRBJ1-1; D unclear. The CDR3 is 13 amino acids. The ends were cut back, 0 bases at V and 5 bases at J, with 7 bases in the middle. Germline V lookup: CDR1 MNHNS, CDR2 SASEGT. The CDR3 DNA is TGTGCCAGCAGTGAAGCCGGGGTTACTGAAGCTTTCTTT. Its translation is CASSEAGVTEAFF.

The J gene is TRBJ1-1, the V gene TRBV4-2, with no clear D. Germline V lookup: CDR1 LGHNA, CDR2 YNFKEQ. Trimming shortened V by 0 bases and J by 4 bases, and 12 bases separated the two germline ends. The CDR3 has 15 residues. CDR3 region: CASSQDKMTLTEAFF. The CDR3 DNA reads TGTGCCAGCAGCCAAGATAAAATGACTCTCACTGAAGCTTTCTTT.

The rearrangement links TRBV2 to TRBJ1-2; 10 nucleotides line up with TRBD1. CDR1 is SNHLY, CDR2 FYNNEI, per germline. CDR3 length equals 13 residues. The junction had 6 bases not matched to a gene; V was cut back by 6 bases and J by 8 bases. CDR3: CASRKGQGLGYTF. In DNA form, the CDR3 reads TGTGCCAGCAGGAAGGGACAGGGGTTGGGCTACACCTTC.

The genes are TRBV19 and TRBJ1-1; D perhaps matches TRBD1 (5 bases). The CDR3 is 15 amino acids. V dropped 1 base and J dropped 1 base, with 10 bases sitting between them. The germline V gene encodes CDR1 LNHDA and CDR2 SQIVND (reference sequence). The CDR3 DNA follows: TGTGCCAGTAGTATAGGGGGGGGGTCGAACACTGAAGCTTTCTTT. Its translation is CASSIGGGSNTEAFF.